This T cell receptor (beta chain) was obtained from a study of blood T cell repertoires in COVID-19. The V gene's germline CDR1 is SGHTS and CDR2 YDEGEE. Trimming cost V 9 bases and J 5 bases; bases outside gene matches: 4. The CDR3 contains 14 residues. This table comes from immunoSEQ multiplex PCR, and its TCRdb copy is limited to in-frame clones, with some not included. Among approximately 140,000 clones, approximately 88% were seen once, and the ten largest hold 5.5%. The receptor's source is a man aged 40-55 years with acute COVID-19. Sequences were obtained from PBMCs or T cells enriched from blood (not recorded which). The chain has TRBV5-8 and TRBJ2-2; TRBD2 matches 13 bases. The CDR3, as DNA: TGTGCCACCGGACTAGCGGGAGAGACCGGGGAGCTGTTTTTT. Amino acid sequence: CATGLAGETGELFF.